The 8 T cell receptor beta chains presented below share a single source sample, sequenced in a study of Graves' ophthalmopathy and Graves' hyperthyroidism. For repertoire sequencing, the TCR beta CDR3 regions were amplified from RNA transcripts. Amplification began with first-round RT-PCR using HTBI primers, then second-round multiplex PCR was performed. TCRdb re-derived calls from the multiplex PCR reads in MiXCR, one entry per CDR3 protein. The profile shows roughly 410,000 distinct CDR3 sequences, 15% of them singletons. Input material: peripheral blood. These TCRs come from a woman under 30 with stable Graves' hyperthyroidism.

In this sample, this clonotype turned up a few times. This chain joins TRBV6-2 or TRBV6-3 and TRBJ2-7; 10 bases agree with TRBD1. CDR1 is MNHEY and CDR2 is SVGEGT in the germline V gene. CDR3 size: 13 residues. The V and J ends lost 8 bases and 6 bases, in that order; junction bases with no gene match: 7. For the CDR3, the DNA is TGTGCCAGCTCTCCAGGACAGGGGGGCGAGCAGTACTTC. Translating gives CASSPGQGGEQYF.

At least ten counts were recorded for this clonotype. The chain couples TRBV24-1 to TRBJ2-5, with 7 nucleotides matching TRBD2. Looked up from germline, CDR1 is KGHDR and CDR2 is SFDVKD. Losses at the gene ends were 5 bases for V and 7 bases for J; bases not matched to a gene: 3. The CDR3 extends over 12 amino acids. Written as DNA, the CDR3 is TGTGCCACCAGTGGACTAGCTGGGACCCAGTACTTC. This sequence encodes CATSGLAGTQYF.

The V and J genes are TRBV12-3 or TRBV12-4 and TRBJ1-3; weak D call: TRBD1 (5 bases). CDR3 size: 17 residues. Trimming took 3 bases from V and 4 from J, leaving 19 bases between them. CDR3 coding DNA: TGTGCCAGCAGTTTCTTCTCGACAGACACCCCAGGAAACACCATATATTTT. Amino acids: CASSFFSTDTPGNTIYF.

This clonotype was counted many times. The V call is TRBV11-3, the J call TRBJ1-2; 7 bases align to TRBD1. CDR3 length: 12 residues. After removal of 5 bases from V and 6 bases from J, the junction contained 3 bases not matched to a gene. Germline V gene data show CDR1 as SGHNT and CDR2 as YENEEA. CDR3 sequence reads: CASSAQGDGYTF. As DNA, the CDR3 is TGTGCCAGCAGCGCCCAGGGGGATGGCTACACCTTC.

This clonotype was detected ten times or more. A junction boundary mismatches the germline segment, possibly from a read error. The chain recombines TRBV7-7 with TRBJ2-5; 9 nucleotides match TRBD1. The CDR3 is made up of 18 amino acids. Germline V gene sequence: CDR1 SSHAT, CDR2 FNYEAQ (reference sequence). The CDR3 nucleotides are TGTGCTAGCAGCTCAAGGACAGGGGTGGACTATGGACAAGAGACCCAGTACTTC. It codes for CASSSRTGVDYGQETQYF. The variable domain in full, with the rest retrieved from reference TRBV7-7 and TRBJ2-5, is GAGVSQSPRYKVTKRGQDVTLRCDPISSHATLYWYQQALGQGPEFLTYFNYEAQPDKSGLPSDRFSAERPEGSISTLTIQRTEQRDSAMYRCASSSRTGVDYGQETQYFGPGTRLLVL.

Many counts were recorded for this clonotype. The chain carries TRBV25-1 and TRBJ1-1; 11 nucleotides match TRBD1. This CDR3 has 15 residues. Germline CDR1 MGHDK, CDR2 SYGVNS. The junction had 3 bases not matched to a gene; V was cut back by 1 base and J by 5 bases. The CDR3, as DNA: TGTGCCAGCAGTGAATCCGGGACAGGGGGGACTGAAGCTTTCTTT. Amino acid sequence: CASSESGTGGTEAFF.

This clonotype was counted at least ten times. This sequence joins TRBV6-5 and TRBJ2-2, with TRBD1 matching over 9 bases. The germline V gene has CDR1 MNHEY and CDR2 SVGAGI. There are 15 residues in the CDR3. With 4 bases clipped from V and 3 bases from J, the junction kept 3 bases outside the gene matches. CDR3 protein: CASSSRTGDTGELFF. The CDR3 DNA is TGTGCCAGCAGTTCCCGGACAGGGGACACCGGGGAGCTGTTTTTT.

With regard to this clonotype: This may stem from a read error, because a much larger clone lies one nucleotide away. The CDR3 does not end in the conserved phenylalanine or tryptophan, so this is likely a read error. This sequence joins TRBV4-2 and TRBJ2-3; D call uncertain. The CDR3 spans 16 residues. Trimming removed 4 bases from V and 0 bases from J, with 14 bases in between. Germline CDR1 LGHNA, CDR2 YNFKEQ. Written as DNA, the CDR3 is TGTGCCAGCAGCCTAAAATCCAGGCCTAGCACAGATACGCAGTATTTG. Translation gives CASSLKSRPSTDTQYL.